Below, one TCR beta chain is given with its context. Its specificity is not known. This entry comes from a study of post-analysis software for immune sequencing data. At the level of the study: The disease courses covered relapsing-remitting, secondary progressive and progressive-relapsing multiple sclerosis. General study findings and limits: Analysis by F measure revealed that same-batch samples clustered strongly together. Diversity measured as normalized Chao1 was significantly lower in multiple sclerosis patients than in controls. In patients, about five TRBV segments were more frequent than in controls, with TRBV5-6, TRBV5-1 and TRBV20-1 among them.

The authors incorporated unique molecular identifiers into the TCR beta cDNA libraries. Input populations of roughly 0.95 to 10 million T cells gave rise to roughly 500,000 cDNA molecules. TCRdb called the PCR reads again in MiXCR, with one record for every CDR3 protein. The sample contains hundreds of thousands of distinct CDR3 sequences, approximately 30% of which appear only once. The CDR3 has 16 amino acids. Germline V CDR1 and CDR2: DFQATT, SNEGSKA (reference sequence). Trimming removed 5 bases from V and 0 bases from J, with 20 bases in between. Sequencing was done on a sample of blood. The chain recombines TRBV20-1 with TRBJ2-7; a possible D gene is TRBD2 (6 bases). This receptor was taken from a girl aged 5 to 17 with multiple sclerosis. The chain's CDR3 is CSAGGMPGTASYEQYF. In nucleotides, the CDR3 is TGCAGTGCTGGGGGGATGCCGGGAACAGCCTCCTACGAGCAGTACTTC.